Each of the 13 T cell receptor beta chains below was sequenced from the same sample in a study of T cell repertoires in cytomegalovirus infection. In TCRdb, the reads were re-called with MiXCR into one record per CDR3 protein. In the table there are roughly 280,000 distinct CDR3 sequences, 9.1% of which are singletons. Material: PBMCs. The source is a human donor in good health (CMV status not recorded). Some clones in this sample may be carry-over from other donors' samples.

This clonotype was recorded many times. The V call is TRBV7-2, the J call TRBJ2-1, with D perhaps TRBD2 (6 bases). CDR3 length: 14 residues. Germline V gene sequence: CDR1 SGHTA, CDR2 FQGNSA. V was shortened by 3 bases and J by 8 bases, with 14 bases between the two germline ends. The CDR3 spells CASSLRRGVDEQFF. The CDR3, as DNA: TGTGCCAGCAGCTTGAGGAGGGGCGTCGATGAGCAGTTCTTC.

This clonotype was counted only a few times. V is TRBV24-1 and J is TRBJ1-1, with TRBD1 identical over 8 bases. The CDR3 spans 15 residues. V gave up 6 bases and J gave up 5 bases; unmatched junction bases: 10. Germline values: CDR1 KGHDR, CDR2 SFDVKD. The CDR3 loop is CATSRAGGELTEAFF. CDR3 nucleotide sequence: TGTGCCACCAGTAGGGCAGGGGGCGAATTAACTGAAGCTTTCTTT.

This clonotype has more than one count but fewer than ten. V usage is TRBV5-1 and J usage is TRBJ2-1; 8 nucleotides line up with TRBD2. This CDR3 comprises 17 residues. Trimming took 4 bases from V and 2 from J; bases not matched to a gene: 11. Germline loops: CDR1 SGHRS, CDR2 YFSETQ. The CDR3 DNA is TGCGCCAGCAGCCCGAGATTAGCGGGGTCGGCCTACAATGAGCAGTTCTTC. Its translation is CASSPRLAGSAYNEQFF.

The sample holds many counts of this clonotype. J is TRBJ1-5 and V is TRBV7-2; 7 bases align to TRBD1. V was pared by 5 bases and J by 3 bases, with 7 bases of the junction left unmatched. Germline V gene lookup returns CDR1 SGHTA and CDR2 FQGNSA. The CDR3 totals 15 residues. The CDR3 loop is CASSTRTGSNQPQHF. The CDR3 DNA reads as TGTGCCAGCAGCACACGGACAGGCTCCAATCAGCCCCAGCATTTT. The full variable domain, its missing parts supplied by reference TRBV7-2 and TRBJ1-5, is GAGVSQSPSNKVTEKGKDVELRCDPISGHTALYWYRQSLGQGLEFLIYFQGNSAPDKSGLPSDRFSAERTGGSVSTLTIQRTQQEDSAVYLCASSTRTGSNQPQHFGDGTRLSIL.

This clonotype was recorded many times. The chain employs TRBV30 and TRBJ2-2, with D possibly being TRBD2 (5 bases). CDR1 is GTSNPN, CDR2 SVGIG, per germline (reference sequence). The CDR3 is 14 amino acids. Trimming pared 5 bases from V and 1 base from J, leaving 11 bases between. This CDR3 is CAWGGPRNTGELFF. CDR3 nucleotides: TGTGCCTGGGGCGGGCCGCGGAACACCGGGGAGCTGTTTTTT.

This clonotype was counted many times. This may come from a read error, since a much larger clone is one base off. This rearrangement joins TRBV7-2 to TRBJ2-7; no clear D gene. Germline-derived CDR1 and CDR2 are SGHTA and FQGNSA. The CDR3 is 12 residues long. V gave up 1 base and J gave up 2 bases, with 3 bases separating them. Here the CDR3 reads CASSLGAYEQYF. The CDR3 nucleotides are TGTGCCAGCAGCTTAGGAGCCTACGAGCAGTACTTC.

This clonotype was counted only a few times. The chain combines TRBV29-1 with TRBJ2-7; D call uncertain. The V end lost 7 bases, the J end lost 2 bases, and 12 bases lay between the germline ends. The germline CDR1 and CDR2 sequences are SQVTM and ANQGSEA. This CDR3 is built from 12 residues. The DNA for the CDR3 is TGCAGCGATCAGGACCCAACCTACGAGCAGTACTTC. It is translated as CSDQDPTYEQYF.

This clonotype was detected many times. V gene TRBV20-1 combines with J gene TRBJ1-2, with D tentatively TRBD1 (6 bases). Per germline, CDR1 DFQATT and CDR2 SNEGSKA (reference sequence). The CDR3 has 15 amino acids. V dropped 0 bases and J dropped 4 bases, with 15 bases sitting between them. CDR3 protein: CSARDRGRGSYGYTF. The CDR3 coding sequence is TGCAGTGCTAGAGATCGTGGCAGGGGTAGCTATGGCTACACCTTC.

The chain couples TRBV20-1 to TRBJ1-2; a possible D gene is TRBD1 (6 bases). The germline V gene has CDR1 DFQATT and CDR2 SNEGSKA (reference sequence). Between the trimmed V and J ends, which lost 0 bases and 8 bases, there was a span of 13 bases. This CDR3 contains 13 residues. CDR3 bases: TGCAGTGCTAGAGATGACAGGAACGGGGGCTACACCTTC. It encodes CSARDDRNGGYTF.

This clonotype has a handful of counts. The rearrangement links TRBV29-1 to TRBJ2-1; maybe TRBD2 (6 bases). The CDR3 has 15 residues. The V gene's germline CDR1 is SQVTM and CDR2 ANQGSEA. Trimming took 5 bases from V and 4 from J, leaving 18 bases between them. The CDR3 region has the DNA TGCAGCGTTATGGAGCGGGCGAAGGCTTACAATGAGCAGTTCTTC. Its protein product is CSVMERAKAYNEQFF.

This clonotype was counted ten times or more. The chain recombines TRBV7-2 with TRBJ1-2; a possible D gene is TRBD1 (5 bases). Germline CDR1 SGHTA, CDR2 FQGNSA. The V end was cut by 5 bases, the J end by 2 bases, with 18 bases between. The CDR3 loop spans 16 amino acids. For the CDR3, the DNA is TGTGCCAGCAGCCCTACACCAGGACAAATAAACTATGGCTACACCTTC. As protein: CASSPTPGQINYGYTF.

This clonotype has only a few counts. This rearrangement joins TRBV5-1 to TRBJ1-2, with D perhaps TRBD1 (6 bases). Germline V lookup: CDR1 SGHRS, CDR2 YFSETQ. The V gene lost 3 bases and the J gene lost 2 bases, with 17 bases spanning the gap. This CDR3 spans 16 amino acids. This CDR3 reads CASSSSTGNPNYGYTF. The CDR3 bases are TGCGCCAGCAGCTCCTCGACAGGAAACCCCAACTATGGCTACACCTTC.

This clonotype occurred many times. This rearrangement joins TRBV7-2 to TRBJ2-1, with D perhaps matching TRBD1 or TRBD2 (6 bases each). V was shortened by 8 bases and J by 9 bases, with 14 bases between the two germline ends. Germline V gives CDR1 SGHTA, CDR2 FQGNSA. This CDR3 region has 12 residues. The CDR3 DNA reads TGTGCCAGCGGGGGGCCGTCAATTGAGCAGTTCTTC. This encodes CASGGPSIEQFF.